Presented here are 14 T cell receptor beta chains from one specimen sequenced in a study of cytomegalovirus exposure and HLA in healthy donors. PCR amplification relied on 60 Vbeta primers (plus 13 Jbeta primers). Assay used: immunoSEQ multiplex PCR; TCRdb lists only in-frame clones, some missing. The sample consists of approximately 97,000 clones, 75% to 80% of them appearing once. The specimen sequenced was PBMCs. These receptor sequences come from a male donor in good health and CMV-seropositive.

CDR3 DNA sequence: TGTGCCAGCTCACCACAGGGGAGGATAGAGACCCAGTACTTC. Its translation: CASSPQGRIETQYF. The rearrangement links TRBV18 to TRBJ2-5; D possibly corresponds to TRBD2 (6 bases). Trimming took off 1 base at V and 4 bases at J, with 10 bases between the two ends. The germline V gene has CDR1 KGHSH and CDR2 LQKENI. The CDR3 has 14 residues.

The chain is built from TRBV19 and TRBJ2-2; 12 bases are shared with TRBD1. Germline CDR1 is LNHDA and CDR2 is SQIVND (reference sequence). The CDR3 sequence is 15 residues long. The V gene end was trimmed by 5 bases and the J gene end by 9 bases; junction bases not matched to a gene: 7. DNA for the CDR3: TGTGCCAGTAGTCCCCGGGACAGGGGGCCCAGGGAGCTGTTTTTT. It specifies CASSPRDRGPRELFF.

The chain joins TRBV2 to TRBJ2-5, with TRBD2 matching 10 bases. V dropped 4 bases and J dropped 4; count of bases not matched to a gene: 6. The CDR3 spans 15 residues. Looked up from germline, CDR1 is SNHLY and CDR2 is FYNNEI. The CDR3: CASSVLAGAGETQYF. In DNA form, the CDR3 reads TGTGCCAGCAGTGTGCTAGCGGGAGCCGGAGAGACCCAGTACTTC.

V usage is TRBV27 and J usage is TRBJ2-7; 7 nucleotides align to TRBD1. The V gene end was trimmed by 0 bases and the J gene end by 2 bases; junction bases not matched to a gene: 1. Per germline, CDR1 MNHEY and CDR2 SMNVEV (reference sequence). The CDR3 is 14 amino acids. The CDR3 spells CASSLSQGTYEQYF. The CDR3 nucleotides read TGTGCCAGCAGTTTATCACAGGGGACCTACGAGCAGTACTTC.

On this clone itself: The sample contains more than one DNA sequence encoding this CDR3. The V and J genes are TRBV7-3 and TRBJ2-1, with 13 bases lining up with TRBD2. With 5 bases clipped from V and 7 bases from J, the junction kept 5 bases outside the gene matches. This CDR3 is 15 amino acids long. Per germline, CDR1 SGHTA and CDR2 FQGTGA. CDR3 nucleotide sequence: TGTGCCAGCAGCCCTGGACTAGCGGGAGTTAATGAGCAGTTCTTC. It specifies CASSPGLAGVNEQFF.

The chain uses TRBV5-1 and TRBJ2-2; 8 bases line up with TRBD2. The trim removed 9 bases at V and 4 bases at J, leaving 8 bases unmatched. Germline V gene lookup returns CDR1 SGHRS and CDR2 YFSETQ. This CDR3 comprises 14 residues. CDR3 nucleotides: TGCGCCACCTCGACTAGCGTACCCACCGGGGAGCTGTTTTTT. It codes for CATSTSVPTGELFF.

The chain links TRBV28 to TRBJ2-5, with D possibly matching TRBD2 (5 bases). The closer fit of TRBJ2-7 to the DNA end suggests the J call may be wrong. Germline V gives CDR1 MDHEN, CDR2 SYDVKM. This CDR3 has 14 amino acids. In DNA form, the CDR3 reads TGTGCCAGCAGTTACATACTAGATCAGTCCGAGCAGTACTTC. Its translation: CASSYILDQSEQYF.

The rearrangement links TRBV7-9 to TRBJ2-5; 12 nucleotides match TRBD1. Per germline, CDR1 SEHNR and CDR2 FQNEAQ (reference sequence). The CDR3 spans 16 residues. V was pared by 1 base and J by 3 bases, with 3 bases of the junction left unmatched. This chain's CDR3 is CASSLGDRGLKETQYF. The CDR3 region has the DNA TGTGCCAGCAGCTTAGGGGACAGGGGGCTGAAAGAGACCCAGTACTTC.

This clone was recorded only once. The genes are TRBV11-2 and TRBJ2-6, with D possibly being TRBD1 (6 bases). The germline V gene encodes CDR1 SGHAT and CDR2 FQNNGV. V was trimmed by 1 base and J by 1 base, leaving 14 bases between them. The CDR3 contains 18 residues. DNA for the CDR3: TGTGCCAGCAGCTTAGGTTTCAGGGGACGGTCTGGGGCCAACGTCCTGACTTTC. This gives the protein CASSLGFRGRSGANVLTF.

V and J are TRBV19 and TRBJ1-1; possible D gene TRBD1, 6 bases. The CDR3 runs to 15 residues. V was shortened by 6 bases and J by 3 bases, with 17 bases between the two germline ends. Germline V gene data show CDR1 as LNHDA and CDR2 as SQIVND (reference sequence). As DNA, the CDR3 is TGTGCCAGTAGCATACCCGGGGGGGGGCACACTGAAGCTTTCTTT. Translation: CASSIPGGGHTEAFF.

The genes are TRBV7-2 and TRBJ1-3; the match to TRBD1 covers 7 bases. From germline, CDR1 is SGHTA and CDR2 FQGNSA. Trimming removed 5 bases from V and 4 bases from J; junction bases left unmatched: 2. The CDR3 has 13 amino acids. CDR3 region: CASSLGQGNTIYF. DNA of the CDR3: TGTGCCAGCAGCCTGGGACAGGGAAACACCATATATTTT.

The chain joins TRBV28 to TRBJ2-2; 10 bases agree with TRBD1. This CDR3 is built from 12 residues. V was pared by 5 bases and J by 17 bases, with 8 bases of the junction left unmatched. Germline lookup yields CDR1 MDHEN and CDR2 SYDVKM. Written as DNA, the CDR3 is TGTGCCAGCAGTGTACGACAGGGGGCAGAATTTTTT. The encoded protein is CASSVRQGAEFF.

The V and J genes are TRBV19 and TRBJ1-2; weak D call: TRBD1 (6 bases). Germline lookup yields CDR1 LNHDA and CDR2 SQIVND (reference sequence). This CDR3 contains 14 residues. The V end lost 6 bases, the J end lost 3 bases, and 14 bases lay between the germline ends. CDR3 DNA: TGTGCCAGTAGGATACAGGGCTATTACTATGGCTACACCTTC. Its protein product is CASRIQGYYYGYTF.

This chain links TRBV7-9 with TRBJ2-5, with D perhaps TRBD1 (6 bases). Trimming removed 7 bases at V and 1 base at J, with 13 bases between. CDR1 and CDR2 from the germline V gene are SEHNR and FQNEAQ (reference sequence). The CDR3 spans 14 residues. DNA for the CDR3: TGTGCCAGCACCACCGGACAGTTCCAAGAGACCCAGTACTTC. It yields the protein CASTTGQFQETQYF.